This TCR beta chain was sequenced during a study of brain metastases from non-small cell lung cancer. The CDR3 covers 13 residues. CDR1 MNHEY and CDR2 SVGEGT come from the germline V gene. Trimming left V 7 bases short and J 3 bases short, with 12 bases between. Findings and caveats of the study: T-cell clones appeared expanded in approximately 64% of brain metastases relative to matched primary tumors. Fewer infiltrating T cells were found in brain metastases than primaries. Paired brain metastases and primary tumors largely shared TCR repertoires.

TCRdb's copy holds only in-frame clones and misses some; the assay was immunoSEQ multiplex PCR. The sample comprises thousands of clones, around four fifths of which are singletons, and approximately 4% rests with the top ten. Comment on this clone: What it binds is not known.

This TCR derives from a donor aged 40 or over with non-small cell lung cancer. V gene TRBV6-2 or TRBV6-3 combines with J gene TRBJ1-1, with no clear D. The sequenced sample consisted of primary lung tumor tissue. The CDR3 DNA reads TGTGCCAGCAACCCTCTATGGGACACTGAAGCTTTCTTT. Translating gives CASNPLWDTEAFF.